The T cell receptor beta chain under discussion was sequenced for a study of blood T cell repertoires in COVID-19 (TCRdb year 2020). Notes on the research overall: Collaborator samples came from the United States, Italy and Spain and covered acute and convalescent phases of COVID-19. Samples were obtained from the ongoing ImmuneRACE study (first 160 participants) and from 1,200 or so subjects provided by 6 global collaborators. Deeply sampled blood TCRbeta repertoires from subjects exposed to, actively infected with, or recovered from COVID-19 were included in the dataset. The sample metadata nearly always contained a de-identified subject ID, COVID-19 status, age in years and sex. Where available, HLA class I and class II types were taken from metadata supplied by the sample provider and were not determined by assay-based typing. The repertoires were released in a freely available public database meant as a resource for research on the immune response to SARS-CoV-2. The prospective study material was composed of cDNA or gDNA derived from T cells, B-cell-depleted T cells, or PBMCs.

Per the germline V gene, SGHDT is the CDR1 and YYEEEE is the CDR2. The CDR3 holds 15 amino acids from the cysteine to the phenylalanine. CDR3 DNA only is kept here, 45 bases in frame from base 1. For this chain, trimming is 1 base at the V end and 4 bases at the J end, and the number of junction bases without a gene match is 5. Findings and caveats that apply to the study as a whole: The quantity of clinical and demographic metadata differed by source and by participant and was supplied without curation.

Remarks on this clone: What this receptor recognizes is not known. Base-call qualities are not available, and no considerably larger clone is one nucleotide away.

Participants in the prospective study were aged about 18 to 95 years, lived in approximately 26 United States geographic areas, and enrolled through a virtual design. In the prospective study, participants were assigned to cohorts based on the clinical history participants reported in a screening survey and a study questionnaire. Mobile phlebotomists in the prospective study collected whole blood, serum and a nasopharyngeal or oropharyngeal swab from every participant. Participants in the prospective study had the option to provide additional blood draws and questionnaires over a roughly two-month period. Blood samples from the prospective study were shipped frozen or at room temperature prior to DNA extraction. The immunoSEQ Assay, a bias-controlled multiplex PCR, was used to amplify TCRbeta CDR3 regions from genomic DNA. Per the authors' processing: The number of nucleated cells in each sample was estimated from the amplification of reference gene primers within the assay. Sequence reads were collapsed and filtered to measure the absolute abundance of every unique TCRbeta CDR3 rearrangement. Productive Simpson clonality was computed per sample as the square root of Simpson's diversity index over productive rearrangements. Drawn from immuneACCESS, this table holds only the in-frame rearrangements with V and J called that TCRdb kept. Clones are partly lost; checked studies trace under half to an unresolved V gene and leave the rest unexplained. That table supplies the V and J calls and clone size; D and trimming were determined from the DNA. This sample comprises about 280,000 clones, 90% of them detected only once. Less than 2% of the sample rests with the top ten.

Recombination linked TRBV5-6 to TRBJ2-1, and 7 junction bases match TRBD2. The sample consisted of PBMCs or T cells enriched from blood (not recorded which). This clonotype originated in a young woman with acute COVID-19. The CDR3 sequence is CASSLPERGYNEQFF. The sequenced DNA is TGTGCCAGCAGCTTGCCTGAGCGGGGATACAATGAGCAGTTCTTC.